This is a list of T cell receptor beta chains from one sample in a study of identical twins. TCRdb redid the calling of the 5' RACE reads with MiXCR, one entry per CDR3 protein. Among approximately 600,000 distinct CDR3 sequences listed, 7.1% were seen once. This same sample was also taken into another study, of yellow fever vaccine responses in identical twins.

Sequencing was carried out using PBMCs. The source is a woman aged 18-29 years in good health. Both conserved end residues are part of each CDR3. D genes are given only for firm matches. Sizes are listed as once, few, many, or a class for an expanded clone.

>TRBD1|TRBV12-3/TRBV12-4|many|TRBJ1-6
CASRDRDSPLHF
TGTGCCAGCAGGGACAGGGATTCACCCCTCCACTTT
>-|TRBV7-7|many|TRBJ2-1
CASSQGSGTYNYNEQFF
TGTGCCAGCAGTCAGGGTAGCGGCACCTATAATTACAATGAGCAGTTCTTC
>-|TRBV7-9|many|TRBJ2-1
CASSLAVGPYSYNEQFF
TGTGCCAGCAGCTTAGCGGTAGGGCCCTACTCCTACAATGAGCAGTTCTTC
>-|TRBV14|few|TRBJ2-1
CASSQDLRGNEQFF
TGTGCCAGCAGCCAAGATCTGAGGGGCAATGAGCAGTTCTTC
>TRBD2|TRBV20-1|many|TRBJ2-7
CSARDLTSGRTHEQYF
TGCAGTGCTAGAGATCTTACTAGCGGGAGGACCCACGAGCAGTACTTC
>TRBD1|TRBV6-5|few|TRBJ1-1
CASSYNGQGGVNTEAFF
TGTGCCAGCAGTTATAATGGTCAGGGGGGGGTGAACACTGAAGCTTTCTTT
>-|TRBV6-1|few|TRBJ2-7
CASRLSNGEYEQYF
TGTGCCAGCAGACTCTCGAACGGAGAGTACGAGCAGTACTTC
>TRBD1|TRBV6-2/TRBV6-3|few|TRBJ1-1
CASSYLVRGSEAFF
TGTGCCAGCAGTTACCTTGTCAGGGGGTCTGAAGCTTTCTTT
>TRBD2|TRBV2|few|TRBJ2-3
CASSDRSGSSKDTQYF
TGTGCCAGCAGTGATAGGAGCGGGAGTAGTAAAGATACGCAGTATTTT
>-|TRBV7-9|many|TRBJ1-6
CASSSVRGHNSPLHF
TGTGCCAGCAGCTCGGTCCGGGGCCATAATTCACCCCTCCACTTT